This paragraph covers one TCR beta chain sequence. The data were obtained in a study of blood T cell repertoires in COVID-19. The protocol was immunoSEQ multiplex PCR, while the TCRdb copy is restricted to in-frame clones and leaves out a portion. The table includes about 140,000 clones, almost 80% detected once. The receptor was derived from a woman in her 50s who had recovered from COVID-19. Material for sequencing was PBMCs or T cells enriched from blood (not recorded which).

CDR3 residues: CASSPQGRGGYNQPQHF. As DNA, the CDR3 is TGTGCCAGCTCACCACAGGGGAGGGGCGGCTACAATCAGCCCCAGCATTTT. The chain uses TRBV18 and TRBJ1-5, with D possibly being TRBD1 (5 bases). The V gene lost 1 base and the J gene lost 3 bases, with 16 bases spanning the gap. The CDR3 contains 17 residues. Germline V gene sequence: CDR1 KGHSH, CDR2 LQKENI. The entire variable domain, with the rest obtained from reference TRBV18 and TRBJ1-5, is as follows: NAGVMQNPRHLVRRRGQEARLRCSPMKGHSHVYWYRQLPEEGLKFMVYLQKENIIDESGMPKERFSAEFPKEGPSILRIQQVVRGDSAAYFCASSPQGRGGYNQPQHFGDGTRLSIL.